This T cell receptor beta chain was recorded in a study of early T cells in non-severe SARS-CoV-2 infection. TCRdb redid the calling of the 5' RACE reads with MiXCR, one entry per CDR3 protein. In the table there are approximately 70,000 distinct CDR3 sequences, roughly 12% of which are singletons. This clonotype was seen a handful of times. Sequences were obtained from whole blood. The clonotype originates from an adult who was a healthcare worker with PCR-confirmed SARS-CoV-2 infection or an uninfected control (not recorded which).

CDR3 protein: CASSFALAGSAAQYF. In DNA form, the CDR3 reads TGTGCCAGCAGCTTCGCCCTAGCGGGGTCCGCTGCGCAGTATTTT. The V gene is TRBV7-2, the J gene TRBJ2-3; TRBD2 matches 9 bases. Trimming at V came to 3 bases and at J to 10 bases, leaving 11 bases not matched to a gene. In germline, CDR1 is SGHTA, CDR2 FQGNSA. CDR3 size: 15 residues.